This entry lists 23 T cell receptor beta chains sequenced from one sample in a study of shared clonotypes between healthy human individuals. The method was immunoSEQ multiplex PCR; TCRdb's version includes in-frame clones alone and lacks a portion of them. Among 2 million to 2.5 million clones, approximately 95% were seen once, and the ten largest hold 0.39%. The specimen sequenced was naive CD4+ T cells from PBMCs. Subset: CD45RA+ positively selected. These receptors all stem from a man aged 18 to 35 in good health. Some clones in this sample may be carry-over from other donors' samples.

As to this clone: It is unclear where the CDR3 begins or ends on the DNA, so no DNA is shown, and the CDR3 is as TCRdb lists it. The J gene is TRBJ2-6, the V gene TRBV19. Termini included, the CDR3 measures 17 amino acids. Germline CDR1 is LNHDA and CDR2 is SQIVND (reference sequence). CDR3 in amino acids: CASTSGRRTSGANVLTF.

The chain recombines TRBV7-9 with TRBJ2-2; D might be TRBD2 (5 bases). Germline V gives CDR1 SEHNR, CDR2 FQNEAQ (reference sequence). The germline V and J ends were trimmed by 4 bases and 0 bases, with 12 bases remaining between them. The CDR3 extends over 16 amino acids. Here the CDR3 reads CASSSAEGSNTGELFF. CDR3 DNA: TGTGCCAGCAGCTCGGCCGAGGGATCGAACACCGGGGAGCTGTTTTTT.

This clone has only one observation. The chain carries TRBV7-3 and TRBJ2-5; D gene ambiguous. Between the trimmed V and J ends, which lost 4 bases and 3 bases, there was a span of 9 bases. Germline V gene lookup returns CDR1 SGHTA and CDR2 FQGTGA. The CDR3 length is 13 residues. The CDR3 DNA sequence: TGTGCCAGCAGCTCCGCCCGGGAAGAGACCCAGTACTTC. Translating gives CASSSAREETQYF.

In DNA form, the CDR3 reads TGTGCCAGCAGCTCCCCCCCCTTACTAGCGGGAGTCCCTAACAATGAGCAGTTCTTC. It translates to CASSSPPLLAGVPNNEQFF. This chain links TRBV28 with TRBJ2-1, with 11 bases lining up with TRBD2. V shed 6 bases and J 5 bases; nucleotides not matched to a gene: 18. Per the germline V gene, CDR1 is MDHEN and CDR2 is SYDVKM. The CDR3 covers 19 residues.

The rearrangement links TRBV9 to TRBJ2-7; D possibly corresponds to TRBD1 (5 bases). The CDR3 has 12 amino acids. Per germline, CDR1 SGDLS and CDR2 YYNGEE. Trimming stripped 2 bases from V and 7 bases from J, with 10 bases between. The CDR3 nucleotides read TGTGCCAGCAGCGTGGGGCTAGGGGAGCAGTACTTC. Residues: CASSVGLGEQYF.

The CDR3 DNA reads TGTGCCAGCAGCCTAGACCGGCTATACGAGCAGTACTTC. Protein product: CASSLDRLYEQYF. The chain employs TRBV7-2 and TRBJ2-7, with D unresolved. Germline V gene lookup returns CDR1 SGHTA and CDR2 FQGNSA. Trimming removed 5 bases from V and 4 bases from J, with 12 bases in between. The length of the CDR3 is 13 residues.

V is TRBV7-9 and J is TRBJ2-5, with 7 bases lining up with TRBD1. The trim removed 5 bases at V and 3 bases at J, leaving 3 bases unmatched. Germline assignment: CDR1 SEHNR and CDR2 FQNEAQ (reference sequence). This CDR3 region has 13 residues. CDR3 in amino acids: CASSRDSKETQYF. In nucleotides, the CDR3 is TGTGCCAGCAGCAGGGACAGCAAAGAGACCCAGTACTTC.

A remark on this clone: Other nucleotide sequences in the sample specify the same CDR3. The CDR3 here is CASSFRGNEQFF. CDR3 DNA sequence: TGCGCCAGCAGCTTCAGGGGGAATGAGCAGTTCTTC. The rearrangement uses TRBV5-1 and TRBJ2-1; 7 bases align to TRBD1. There are 12 residues in the CDR3. V shed 2 bases, J shed 7 bases, and the junction held 0 bases outside the gene matches. Germline V gene data show CDR1 as SGHRS and CDR2 as YFSETQ.

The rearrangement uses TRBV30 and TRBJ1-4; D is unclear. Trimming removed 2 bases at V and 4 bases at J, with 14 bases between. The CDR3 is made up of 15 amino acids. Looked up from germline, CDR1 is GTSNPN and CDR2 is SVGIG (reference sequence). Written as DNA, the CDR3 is TGTGCCTGGAGTCCCCCGGAGAGATTTAATGAAAAACTGTTTTTT. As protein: CAWSPPERFNEKLFF.

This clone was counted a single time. CDR3 residues: CAWSKPATDTQYF. Here the CDR3 DNA reads TGTGCCTGGAGTAAGCCGGCGACAGATACGCAGTATTTT. J is TRBJ2-3 and V is TRBV30; D uncertain. The CDR3 has 13 residues. The V and J ends lost 2 bases and 3 bases respectively, with 9 bases between them. Germline lookup yields CDR1 GTSNPN and CDR2 SVGIG (reference sequence).

The CDR3 loop reads CASSVHPTGGTEAFF. In DNA form, the CDR3 reads TGTGCCAGCAGCGTACATCCGACAGGGGGCACTGAAGCTTTCTTT. The chain uses TRBV9 and TRBJ1-1; 9 nucleotides line up with TRBD1. The CDR3 has 15 amino acids. The junction had 5 bases not matched to a gene; V was cut back by 1 base and J by 4 bases. CDR1 and CDR2 from the germline V gene are SGDLS and YYNGEE. Supplemented by reference TRBV9 and TRBJ1-1, the full variable domain reads DSGVTQTPKHLITATGQRVTLRCSPRSGDLSVYWYQQSLDQGLQFLIQYYNGEERAKGNILERFSAQQFPDLHSELNLSSLELGDSALYFCASSVHPTGGTEAFFGQGTRLTVV.

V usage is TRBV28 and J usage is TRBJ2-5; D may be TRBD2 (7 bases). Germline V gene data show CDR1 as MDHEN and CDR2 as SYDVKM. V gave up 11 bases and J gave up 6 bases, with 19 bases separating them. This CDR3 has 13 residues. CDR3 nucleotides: TGTGCCGGACAGTGGCGGGAGTCACAGACCCAGTACTTC. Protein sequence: CAGQWRESQTQYF.

This CDR3 is CSVLDRGSNTGELFF. The CDR3 DNA reads TGCAGCGTTTTGGACAGGGGGAGTAACACCGGGGAGCTGTTTTTT. This chain joins TRBV29-1 and TRBJ2-2; TRBD1 aligns across 10 bases. CDR1 SQVTM and CDR2 ANQGSEA come from the germline V gene. This CDR3 is built from 15 residues. With 5 bases clipped from V and 2 bases from J, the junction kept 5 bases outside the gene matches.

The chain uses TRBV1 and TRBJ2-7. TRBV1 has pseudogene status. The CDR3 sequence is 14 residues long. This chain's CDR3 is CTSSPSLTAYEQYF. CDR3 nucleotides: TGCACCAGCAGCCCTTCATTAACAGCGTACGAGCAGTACTTC.

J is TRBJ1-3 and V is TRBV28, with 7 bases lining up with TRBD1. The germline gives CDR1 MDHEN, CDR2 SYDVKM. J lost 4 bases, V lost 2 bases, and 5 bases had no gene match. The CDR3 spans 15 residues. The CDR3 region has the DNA TGTGCCAGCAGTTTAAAGACAGGGAGAGGAAACACCATATATTTT. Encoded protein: CASSLKTGRGNTIYF.

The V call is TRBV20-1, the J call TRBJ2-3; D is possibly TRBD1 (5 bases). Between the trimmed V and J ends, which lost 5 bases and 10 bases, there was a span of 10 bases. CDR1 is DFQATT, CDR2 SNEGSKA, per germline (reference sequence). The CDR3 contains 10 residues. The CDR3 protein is CSAPLGPQYF. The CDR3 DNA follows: TGCAGTGCTCCATTGGGGCCGCAGTATTTT.

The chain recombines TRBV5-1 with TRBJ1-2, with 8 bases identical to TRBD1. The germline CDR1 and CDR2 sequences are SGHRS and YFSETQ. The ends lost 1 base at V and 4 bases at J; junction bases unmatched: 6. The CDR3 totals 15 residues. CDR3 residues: CASSLSRGRIYGYTF. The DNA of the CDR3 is TGCGCCAGCAGCTTGTCCAGGGGGCGCATCTATGGCTACACCTTC.

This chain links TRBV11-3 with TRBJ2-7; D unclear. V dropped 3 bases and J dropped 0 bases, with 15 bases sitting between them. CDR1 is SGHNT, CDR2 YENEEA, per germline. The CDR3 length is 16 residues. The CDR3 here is CASSFYTRSGSYEQYF. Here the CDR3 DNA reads TGTGCCAGCAGCTTCTACACCCGATCCGGCTCCTACGAGCAGTACTTC.

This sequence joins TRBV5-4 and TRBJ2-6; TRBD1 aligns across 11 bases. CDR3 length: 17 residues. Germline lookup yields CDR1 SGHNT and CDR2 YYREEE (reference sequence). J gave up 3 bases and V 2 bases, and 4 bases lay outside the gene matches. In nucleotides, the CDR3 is TGTGCCAGCAGCTTAGGACAGGGGGCGATTGGGGCCAACGTCCTGACTTTC. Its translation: CASSLGQGAIGANVLTF.

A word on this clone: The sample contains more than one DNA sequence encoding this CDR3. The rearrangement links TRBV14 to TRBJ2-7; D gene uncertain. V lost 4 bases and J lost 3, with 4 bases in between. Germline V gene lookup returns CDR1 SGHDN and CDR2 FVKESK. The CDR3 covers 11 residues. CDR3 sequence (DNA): TGTGCCAGCAGCCGGGACTACGAGCAGTACTTC. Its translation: CASSRDYEQYF.

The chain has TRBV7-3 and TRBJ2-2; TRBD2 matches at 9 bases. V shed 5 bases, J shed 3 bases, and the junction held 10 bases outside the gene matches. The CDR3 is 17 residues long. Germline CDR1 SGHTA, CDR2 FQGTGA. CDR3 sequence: CASSPQAGGPHTGELFF. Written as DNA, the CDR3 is TGTGCCAGCAGCCCCCAGGCGGGAGGGCCACACACCGGGGAGCTGTTTTTT.

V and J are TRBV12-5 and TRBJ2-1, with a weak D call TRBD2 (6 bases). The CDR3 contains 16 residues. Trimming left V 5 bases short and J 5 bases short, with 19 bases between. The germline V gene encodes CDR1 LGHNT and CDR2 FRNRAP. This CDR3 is CASGPSGPPGDNEQFF. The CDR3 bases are TGTGCTAGTGGTCCGAGCGGGCCCCCGGGGGACAATGAGCAGTTCTTC. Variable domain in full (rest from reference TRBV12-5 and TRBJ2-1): DARVTQTPRHKVTEMGQEVTMRCQPILGHNTVFWYRQTMMQGLELLAYFRNRAPLDDSGMPKDRFSAEMPDATLATLKIQPSEPRDSAVYFCASGPSGPPGDNEQFFGPGTRLTVL.

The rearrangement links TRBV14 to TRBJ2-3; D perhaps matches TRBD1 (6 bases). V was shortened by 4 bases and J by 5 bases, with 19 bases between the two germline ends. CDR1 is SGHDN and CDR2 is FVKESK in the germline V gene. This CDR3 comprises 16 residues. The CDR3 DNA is TGTGCCAGCAGCCGGACCGGGACATCAAACTTAGATACGCAGTATTTT. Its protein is CASSRTGTSNLDTQYF.